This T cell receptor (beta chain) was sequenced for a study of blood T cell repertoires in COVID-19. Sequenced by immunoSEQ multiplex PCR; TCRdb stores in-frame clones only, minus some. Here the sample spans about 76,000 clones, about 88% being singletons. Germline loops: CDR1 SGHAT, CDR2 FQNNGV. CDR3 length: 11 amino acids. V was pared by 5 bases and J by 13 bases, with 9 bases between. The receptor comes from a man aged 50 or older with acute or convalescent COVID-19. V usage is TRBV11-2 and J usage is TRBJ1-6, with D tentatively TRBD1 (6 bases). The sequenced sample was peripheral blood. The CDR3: CASSMTGPLHF. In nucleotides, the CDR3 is TGTGCCAGCAGCATGACAGGTCCCCTCCACTTT.